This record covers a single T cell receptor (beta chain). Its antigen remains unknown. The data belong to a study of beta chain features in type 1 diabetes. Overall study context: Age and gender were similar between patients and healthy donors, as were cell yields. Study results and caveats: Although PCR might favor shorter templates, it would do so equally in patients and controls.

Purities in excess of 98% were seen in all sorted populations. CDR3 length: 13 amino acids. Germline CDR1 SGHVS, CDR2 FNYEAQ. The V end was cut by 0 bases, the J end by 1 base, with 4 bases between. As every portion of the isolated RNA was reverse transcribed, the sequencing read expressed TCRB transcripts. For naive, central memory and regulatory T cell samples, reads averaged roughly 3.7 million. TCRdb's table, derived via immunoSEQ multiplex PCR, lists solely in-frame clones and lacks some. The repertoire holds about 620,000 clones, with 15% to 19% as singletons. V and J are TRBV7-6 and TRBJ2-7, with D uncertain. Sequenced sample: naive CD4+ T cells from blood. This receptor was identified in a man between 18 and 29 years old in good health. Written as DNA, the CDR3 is TGTGCCAGCAGCTTAGCGATGTCCTACGAGCAGTACTTC. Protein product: CASSLAMSYEQYF.